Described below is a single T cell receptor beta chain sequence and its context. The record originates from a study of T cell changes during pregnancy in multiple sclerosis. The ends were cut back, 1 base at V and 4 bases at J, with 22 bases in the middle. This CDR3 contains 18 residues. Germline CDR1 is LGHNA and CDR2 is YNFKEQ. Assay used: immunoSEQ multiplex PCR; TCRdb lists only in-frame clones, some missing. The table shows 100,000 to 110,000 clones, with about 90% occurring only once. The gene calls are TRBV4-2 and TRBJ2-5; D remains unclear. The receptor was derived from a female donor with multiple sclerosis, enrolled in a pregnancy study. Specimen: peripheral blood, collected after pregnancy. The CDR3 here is CASSQAVGRQWARETQYF. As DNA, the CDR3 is TGTGCCAGCAGCCAAGCGGTCGGCAGGCAGTGGGCTCGAGAGACCCAGTACTTC.